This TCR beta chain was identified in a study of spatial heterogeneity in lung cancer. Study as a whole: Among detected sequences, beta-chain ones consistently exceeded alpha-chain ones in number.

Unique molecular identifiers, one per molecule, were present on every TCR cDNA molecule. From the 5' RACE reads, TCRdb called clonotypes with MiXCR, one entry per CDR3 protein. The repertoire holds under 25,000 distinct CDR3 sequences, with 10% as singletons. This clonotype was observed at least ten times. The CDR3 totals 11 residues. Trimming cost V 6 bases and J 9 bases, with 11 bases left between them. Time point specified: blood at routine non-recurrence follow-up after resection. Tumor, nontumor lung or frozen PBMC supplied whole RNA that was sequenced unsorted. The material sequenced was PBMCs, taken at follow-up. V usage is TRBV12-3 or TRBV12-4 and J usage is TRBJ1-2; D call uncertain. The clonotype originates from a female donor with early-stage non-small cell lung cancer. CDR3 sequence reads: CASRSLNRYTF. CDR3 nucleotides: TGTGCCAGCAGGTCCCTCAATCGCTACACCTTC.